The T cell receptor beta chain under discussion was sequenced for a study of T cell repertoires in cytomegalovirus infection. There are 13 residues in the CDR3. Germline CDR1 is DFQATT and CDR2 is SNEGSKA (reference sequence). One entry per CDR3 protein, called by TCRdb with MiXCR from the reads. The sample comprises some 400,000 distinct CDR3 sequences, around 32% of which are singletons, and around 15% rests with the top ten. This receptor was taken from a human donor in good health (CMV status not recorded). Some clones in this sample may be carry-over from other donors' samples. The chain has TRBV20-1 and TRBJ1-1; D is possibly TRBD1 (5 bases). Sequencing was performed on PBMCs. The CDR3 region has the DNA TGCAGGGCAGGAGGGGCATTGAACACTGAAGCTTTCTTT. Translated: CRAGGALNTEAFF.